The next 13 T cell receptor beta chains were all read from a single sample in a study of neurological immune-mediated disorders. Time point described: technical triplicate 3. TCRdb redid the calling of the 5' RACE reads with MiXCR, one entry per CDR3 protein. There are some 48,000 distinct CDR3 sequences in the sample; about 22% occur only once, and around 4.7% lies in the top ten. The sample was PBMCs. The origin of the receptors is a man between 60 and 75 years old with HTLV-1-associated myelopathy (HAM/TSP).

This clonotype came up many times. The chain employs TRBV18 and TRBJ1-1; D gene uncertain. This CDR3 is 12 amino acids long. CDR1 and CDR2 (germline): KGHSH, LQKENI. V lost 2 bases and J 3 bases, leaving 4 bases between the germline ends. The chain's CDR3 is CASSPVDTEAFF. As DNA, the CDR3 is TGTGCCAGCTCACCAGTGGACACTGAAGCTTTCTTT.

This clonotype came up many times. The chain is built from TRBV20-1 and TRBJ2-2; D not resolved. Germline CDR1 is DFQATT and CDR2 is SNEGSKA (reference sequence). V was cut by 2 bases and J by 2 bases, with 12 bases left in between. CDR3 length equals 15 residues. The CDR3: CSARPQGSNTGELFF. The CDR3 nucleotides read TGCAGTGCTAGACCTCAAGGGTCTAACACCGGGGAGCTGTTTTTT.

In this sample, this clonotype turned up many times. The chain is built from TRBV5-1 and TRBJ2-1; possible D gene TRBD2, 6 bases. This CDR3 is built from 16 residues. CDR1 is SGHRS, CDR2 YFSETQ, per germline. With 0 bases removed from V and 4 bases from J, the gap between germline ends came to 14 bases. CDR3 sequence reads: CASSLDGGAIYNEQFF. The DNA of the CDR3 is TGCGCCAGCAGCTTGGATGGCGGGGCAATTTACAATGAGCAGTTCTTC.

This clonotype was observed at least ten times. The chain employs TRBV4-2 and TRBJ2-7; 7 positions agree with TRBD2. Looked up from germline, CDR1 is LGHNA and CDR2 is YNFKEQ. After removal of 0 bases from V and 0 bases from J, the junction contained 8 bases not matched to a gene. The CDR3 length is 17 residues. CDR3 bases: TGTGCCAGCAGCCAAGATTCTCGGCGGGAGAGCTCCTACGAGCAGTACTTC. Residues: CASSQDSRRESSYEQYF.

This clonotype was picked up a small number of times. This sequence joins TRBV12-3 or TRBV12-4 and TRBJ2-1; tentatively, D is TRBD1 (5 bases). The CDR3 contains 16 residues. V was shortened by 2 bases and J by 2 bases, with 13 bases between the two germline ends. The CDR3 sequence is CASSLRGQGTYNEQFF. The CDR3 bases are TGTGCCAGCAGTTTAAGGGGCCAGGGTACCTACAATGAGCAGTTCTTC.

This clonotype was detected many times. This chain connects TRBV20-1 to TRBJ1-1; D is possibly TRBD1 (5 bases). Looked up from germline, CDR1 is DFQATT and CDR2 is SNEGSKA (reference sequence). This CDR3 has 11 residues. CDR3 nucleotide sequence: TGCAGGGGGGTTATGAACACTGAAGCTTTCTTT. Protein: CRGVMNTEAFF.

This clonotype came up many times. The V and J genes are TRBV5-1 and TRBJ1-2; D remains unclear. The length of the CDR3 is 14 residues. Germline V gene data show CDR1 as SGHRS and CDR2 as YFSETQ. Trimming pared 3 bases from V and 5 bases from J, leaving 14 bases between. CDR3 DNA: TGCGCCAGCAGCTCAGAAATGACGGTTTATGGCTACACCTTC. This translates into CASSSEMTVYGYTF.

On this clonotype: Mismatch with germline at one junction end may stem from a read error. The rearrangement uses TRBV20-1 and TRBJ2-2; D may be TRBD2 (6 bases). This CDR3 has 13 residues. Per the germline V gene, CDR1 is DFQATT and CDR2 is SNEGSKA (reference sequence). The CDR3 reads CSVSAGNNGELFF. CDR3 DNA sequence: TGCAGTGTTTCTGCGGGGAACAACGGGGAGCTGTTTTTT.

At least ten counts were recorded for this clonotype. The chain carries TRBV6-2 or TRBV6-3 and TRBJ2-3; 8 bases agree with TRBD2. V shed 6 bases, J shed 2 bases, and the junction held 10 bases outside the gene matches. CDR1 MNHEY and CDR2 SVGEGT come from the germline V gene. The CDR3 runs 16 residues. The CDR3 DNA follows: TGTGCCAGCAGCGGGGGGGAACCCTTTGCCACAGATACGCAGTATTTT. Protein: CASSGGEPFATDTQYF.

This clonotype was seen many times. This CDR3 is CSARPPGGETQYF. DNA of the CDR3: TGCAGTGCTAGACCCCCCGGTGGGGAGACCCAGTACTTC. The V and J genes are TRBV20-1 and TRBJ2-5; D remains ambiguous. CDR1 is DFQATT, CDR2 SNEGSKA, per germline (reference sequence). The CDR3 is 13 residues long. Trimming shortened V by 2 bases and J by 5 bases, and 12 bases separated the two germline ends.

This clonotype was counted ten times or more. In nucleotides, the CDR3 is TGTGCCAGCACTCGCCGCAGCTCCTACAATGAGCAGTTCTTC. Encoded protein: CASTRRSSYNEQFF. The chain employs TRBV28 and TRBJ2-1, with D uncertain. Per the germline V gene, CDR1 is MDHEN and CDR2 is SYDVKM. The CDR3 sequence is 14 residues long. V lost 7 bases and J lost 0, with 10 bases in between.

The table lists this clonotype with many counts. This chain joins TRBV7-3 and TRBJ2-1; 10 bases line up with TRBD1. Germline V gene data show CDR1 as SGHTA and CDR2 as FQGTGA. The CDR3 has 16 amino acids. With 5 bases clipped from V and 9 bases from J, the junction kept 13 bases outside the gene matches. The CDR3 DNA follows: TGTGCCAGCAGCCCCCTCCCGACAGGGGGCGGGGGTGAGCAGTTCTTC. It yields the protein CASSPLPTGGGGEQFF.

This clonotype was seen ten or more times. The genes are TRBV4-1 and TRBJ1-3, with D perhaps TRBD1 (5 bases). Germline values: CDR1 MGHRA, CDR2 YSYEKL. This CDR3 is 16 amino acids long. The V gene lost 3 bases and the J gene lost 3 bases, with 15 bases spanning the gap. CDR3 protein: CASSQSSGGYGNTIYF. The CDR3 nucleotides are TGCGCCAGCAGCCAGTCTTCGGGGGGGTATGGAAACACCATATATTTT.